Following are 26 T cell receptor beta chains from one sample sequenced in a study of cytomegalovirus exposure and HLA in healthy donors. Primers for the PCR totalled 60 Vbeta and 13 Jbeta. Clones were read by immunoSEQ multiplex PCR, and TCRdb kept only the in-frame ones, dropping some. The listing contains about 210,000 clones. Material: PBMCs. Every receptor here comes from a woman under 40 in good health and CMV-seropositive.

The J gene is TRBJ2-1, the V gene TRBV9, with 10 bases identical to TRBD2. V lost 3 bases and J lost 5; bases outside the gene matches: 5. Germline-derived CDR1 and CDR2 are SGDLS and YYNGEE. The CDR3 runs to 15 residues. The CDR3 DNA sequence: TGTGCCAGCAGCGGATGGACTAGCGGAGACAATGAGCAGTTCTTC. It is translated as CASSGWTSGDNEQFF.

This rearrangement joins TRBV27 to TRBJ1-5; tentative D call: TRBD1 (6 bases). The germline gives CDR1 MNHEY, CDR2 SMNVEV (reference sequence). CDR3 length: 16 amino acids. The V end lost 5 bases, the J end lost 0 bases, and 14 bases lay between the germline ends. CDR3 nucleotides: TGTGCCAGCAGTCTCAGGGGCGACTATAGCAATCAGCCCCAGCATTTT. Its translation: CASSLRGDYSNQPQHF.

The rearrangement links TRBV5-1 to TRBJ1-1; D remains unclear. Trimming left V 2 bases short and J 0 bases short, with 5 bases between. The CDR3 length is 13 residues. Germline CDR1 is SGHRS and CDR2 is YFSETQ. As DNA, the CDR3 is TGCGCCAGCAGCTTTCACATGAACACTGAAGCTTTCTTT. This sequence encodes CASSFHMNTEAFF.

This chain links TRBV5-4 with TRBJ2-3; no definite D call. Trimming shortened V by 4 bases and J by 1 base, and 13 bases separated the two germline ends. Germline V lookup: CDR1 SGHNT, CDR2 YYREEE (reference sequence). CDR3 length equals 15 residues. Written as DNA, the CDR3 is TGTGCCAGCAGCCCGACGGGTGCCCGCACAGATACGCAGTATTTT. This gives the protein CASSPTGARTDTQYF. Based on the CDR3 plus reference TRBV5-4 and TRBJ2-3, the full variable domain is ETGVTQSPTHLIKTRGQQVTLRCSSQSGHNTVSWYQQALGQGPQFIFQYYREEENGRGNFPPRFSGLQFPNYSSELNVNALELDDSALYLCASSPTGARTDTQYFGPGTRLTVL.

The chain joins TRBV18 to TRBJ1-1; no definite D call. The CDR3 consists of 12 residues. Per the germline V gene, CDR1 is KGHSH and CDR2 is LQKENI. Trimming cost V 5 bases and J 1 base, with 5 bases left between them. The CDR3 DNA is TGTGCCAGCTCAGGCGGGAACACTGAAGCTTTCTTT. It encodes CASSGGNTEAFF.

V and J are TRBV19 and TRBJ1-3; possible D gene TRBD1, 6 bases. This CDR3 spans 15 amino acids. The V and J ends lost 6 bases and 2 bases respectively, with 14 bases between them. Per the germline V gene, CDR1 is LNHDA and CDR2 is SQIVND (reference sequence). DNA for the CDR3: TGTGCCAGTAGAGCTATGACAGGCACTGGAAACACCATATATTTT. It yields the protein CASRAMTGTGNTIYF.

The chain is built from TRBV6-5 and TRBJ2-7; 8 bases agree with TRBD2. The CDR3 is 15 residues long. Trimming cost V 5 bases and J 1 base; bases outside gene matches: 7. CDR1 is MNHEY, CDR2 SVGAGI, per germline. CDR3 loop: CASSVSSGLSYEQYF. The CDR3 bases are TGTGCCAGCAGTGTATCTAGCGGGTTGTCCTACGAGCAGTACTTC.

The gene calls are TRBV7-6 and TRBJ2-2, with D possibly being TRBD2 (6 bases). Germline loops: CDR1 SGHVS, CDR2 FNYEAQ. This CDR3 comprises 14 residues. V was clipped by 4 bases and J by 7 bases, with 13 bases between them. Here the CDR3 reads CASSSRDLYGELFF. The CDR3, as DNA: TGTGCCAGCAGCTCACGGGACTTATACGGGGAGCTGTTTTTT.

The chain is built from TRBV19 and TRBJ2-1; a possible D gene is TRBD1 (5 bases). The V end lost 3 bases, the J end lost 5 bases, and 14 bases lay between the germline ends. The CDR3 is made up of 15 amino acids. Germline-derived CDR1 and CDR2 are LNHDA and SQIVND (reference sequence). The CDR3: CASSIGRVGNNEQFF. The DNA for the CDR3 is TGTGCCAGTAGTATCGGCAGGGTTGGAAACAATGAGCAGTTCTTC.

The chain joins TRBV4-2 to TRBJ1-6, with a possible D match to TRBD1 (5 bases). The CDR3 sequence is 15 residues long. The V gene lost 5 bases and the J gene lost 7 bases, with 15 bases spanning the gap. The germline gives CDR1 LGHNA, CDR2 YNFKEQ. CDR3 sequence (DNA): TGTGCCAGCAGCACTCCCAGGGCCCGAAATTCACCCCTCCACTTT. Amino acid sequence: CASSTPRARNSPLHF.

The chain uses TRBV6-6 and TRBJ2-7; perhaps TRBD2 as D (7 bases). V shed 5 bases and J shed 4 bases, with 12 bases lying between them. Germline V gene lookup returns CDR1 MNHNY and CDR2 SVGAGI (reference sequence). The CDR3 consists of 13 residues. The CDR3 region has the DNA TGTGCCAGCAGTAAAGGGGGGGGGTACGAGCAGTACTTC. It translates to CASSKGGGYEQYF.

This sequence joins TRBV4-3 and TRBJ2-1; possible D gene TRBD2, 6 bases. Per the germline V gene, CDR1 is LGHNA and CDR2 is YSLEER. The CDR3 is 18 residues long. V lost 0 bases, J lost 1 base, and 16 bases lay in between. The CDR3 DNA follows: TGCGCCAGCAGCCAAGAGGGGCGCGGGGTCTATTCCTACAATGAGCAGTTCTTC. Its translation: CASSQEGRGVYSYNEQFF.

The J gene is TRBJ2-5, the V gene TRBV12-5, with 7 positions matching TRBD2. Germline lookup yields CDR1 LGHNT and CDR2 FRNRAP. The CDR3 is 13 residues long. V was clipped by 3 bases and J by 4 bases; unmatched bases: 2. CDR3 DNA sequence: TGTGCTAGTGGTTTTGGGGGGGGAGAGACCCAGTACTTC. It specifies CASGFGGGETQYF.

The J gene is TRBJ1-5, the V gene TRBV5-3, with 11 positions matching TRBD1. TRBV5-3 is treated as an ORF (open reading frame) with a function not yet certain. The CDR3 is 16 residues long. The V and J ends lost 4 bases and 6 bases, in that order; junction bases with no gene match: 9. The CDR3, as DNA: TGTGCCAGAAGCGGTCCGGGACAGGGGGATCGTCAGCCCCAGCATTTT. It translates to CARSGPGQGDRQPQHF.

The chain uses TRBV5-1 and TRBJ2-7, with 10 bases that match TRBD2. This CDR3 has 18 amino acids. V was clipped by 1 base and J by 1 base; unmatched bases: 11. Germline CDR1 SGHRS, CDR2 YFSETQ. CDR3 nucleotides: TGCGCCAGCAGCTTGACAAGCGGGAGGGCAACCAAATCCTACGAGCAGTACTTC. The encoded protein is CASSLTSGRATKSYEQYF.

The V gene is TRBV7-9, the J gene TRBJ2-5; TRBD1 aligns across 10 bases. The end of the DNA fits TRBJ2-7 better, so the J call may be wrong. This CDR3 contains 15 residues. Per the germline V gene, CDR1 is SEHNR and CDR2 is FQNEAQ (reference sequence). The CDR3: CATRPTGQGFGEQYF. The CDR3 DNA sequence: TGTGCCACCCGCCCGACGGGACAGGGGTTTGGCGAGCAGTACTTC.

The chain carries TRBV19 and TRBJ1-5, with TRBD1 identical over 7 bases. The germline V gene encodes CDR1 LNHDA and CDR2 SQIVND (reference sequence). V lost 9 bases to trimming and J lost 0 bases; unmatched junction nucleotides: 11. The CDR3 totals 16 residues. CDR3 in DNA: TGTGCCAGCAATGACTACAGGGGCTCTAGCAATCAGCCCCAGCATTTT. Residues: CASNDYRGSSNQPQHF.

The chain joins TRBV28 to TRBJ2-5; 10 bases map to TRBD2. With V trimmed by 6 bases and J by 3 bases, 13 bases remained unmatched. CDR1 MDHEN and CDR2 SYDVKM come from the germline V gene. The CDR3 extends over 17 amino acids. CDR3 bases: TGTGCCAGCAGGGAGGACCTAGGGACTAGCGATAAAGAGACCCAGTACTTC. Translated, it gives CASREDLGTSDKETQYF.

The CDR3 region has the DNA TGTGCCAGCAGCTTGGCGGCAGGGCTCCAAGAGACCCAGTACTTC. Translating it yields CASSLAAGLQETQYF. This rearrangement joins TRBV5-4 to TRBJ2-5; the D gene is possibly TRBD1 (5 bases). The ends were cut back, 0 bases at V and 1 base at J, with 10 bases in the middle. The germline V gene encodes CDR1 SGHNT and CDR2 YYREEE (reference sequence). The CDR3 is made up of 15 amino acids.

The V call is TRBV9, the J call TRBJ2-1; TRBD2 is a possible D gene (5 bases). Trimming pared 0 bases from V and 6 bases from J, leaving 19 bases between. Germline CDR1 SGDLS, CDR2 YYNGEE. The CDR3 extends over 17 amino acids. This chain's CDR3 is CASSVEGRGRYGNEQFF. In nucleotides, the CDR3 is TGTGCCAGCAGCGTAGAGGGCCGGGGTAGATATGGCAATGAGCAGTTCTTC.

The chain employs TRBV5-1 and TRBJ1-1, with D possibly matching TRBD1 (6 bases). The CDR3 length is 14 residues. Deletions cut 4 bases from V and 1 base from J, with 11 bases between. The germline gives CDR1 SGHRS, CDR2 YFSETQ. The CDR3 reads CASSTGWGNTEAFF. The CDR3 bases are TGCGCCAGCAGCACAGGGTGGGGGAACACTGAAGCTTTCTTT.

The chain has TRBV2 and TRBJ2-7, with TRBD2 matching 7 bases. V was pared by 6 bases and J by 5 bases, with 10 bases of the junction left unmatched. This CDR3 region has 14 residues. In germline, CDR1 is SNHLY, CDR2 FYNNEI. The CDR3 here is CASRAGEGSNEQYF. The CDR3 DNA follows: TGTGCCAGCAGGGCTGGGGAGGGTAGCAACGAGCAGTACTTC.

The chain is built from TRBV4-1 and TRBJ2-7; D may be TRBD1 (6 bases). The CDR3 has 17 amino acids. Germline V CDR1 and CDR2: MGHRA, YSYEKL. Deletions cut 1 base from V and 2 bases from J, with 18 bases between. As DNA, the CDR3 is TGCGCCAGCAGCCAAGGACCCCCTACAGGGTTGGCCTACGAGCAGTACTTC. Residues: CASSQGPPTGLAYEQYF.

The J gene is TRBJ2-7, the V gene TRBV5-1; 8 nucleotides match TRBD1. The CDR3 is 17 amino acids. Germline lookup yields CDR1 SGHRS and CDR2 YFSETQ. The V and J ends lost 1 base and 0 bases, in that order; junction bases with no gene match: 9. In nucleotides, the CDR3 is TGCGCCAGCAGCTTGCAGGGGGCAAGGGGTAGCTCCTACGAGCAGTACTTC. It specifies CASSLQGARGSSYEQYF.

The chain recombines TRBV30 with TRBJ2-5; TRBD1 matches at 9 bases. The J call may be faulty, since TRBJ2-7 better matches the DNA end. This CDR3 has 14 residues. Germline V CDR1 and CDR2: GTSNPN, SVGIG (reference sequence). The CDR3 DNA sequence: TGTGCCTGGAGTGTGGGACAGGGTTCCTACGAGCAGTACTTC. Its translation: CAWSVGQGSYEQYF.

The chain recombines TRBV9 with TRBJ1-4; 9 bases are shared with TRBD1. Germline values: CDR1 SGDLS, CDR2 YYNGEE. Trimming at V came to 5 bases and at J to 7 bases, leaving 6 bases not matched to a gene. This CDR3 has 14 residues. CDR3 coding DNA: TGTGCCAGCAGTCCACAGGGGGCGCGTGAAAAACTGTTTTTT. This codes for CASSPQGAREKLFF.